One sample yielded the 31 T cell receptor beta chains listed below, sequenced in a study of cytomegalovirus exposure and HLA in healthy donors. Primers for the PCR totalled 60 Vbeta and 13 Jbeta. Measured with immunoSEQ multiplex PCR; TCRdb has only the in-frame clones, and not every one. The sample contains about 150,000 clones, 84% of which appear only once. Material for sequencing was PBMCs. The receptors stem from a young man in good health and CMV-seronegative.

This clone has a single count. V is TRBV5-6 and J is TRBJ2-2, with 7 bases lining up with TRBD1. Germline V CDR1 and CDR2: SGHDT, YYEEEE. The CDR3 sequence is 16 residues long. The V and J ends lost 1 base and 6 bases, in that order; junction bases with no gene match: 9. The CDR3 coding sequence is TGTGCCAGCAGCTTGTGGAGGACAGGAGGTCCCGGGGAGCTGTTTTTT. Residues: CASSLWRTGGPGELFF. The whole variable domain, filled in from reference TRBV5-6 and TRBJ2-2, reads DAGVTQSPTHLIKTRGQQVTLRCSPKSGHDTVSWYQQALGQGPQFIFQYYEEEERQRGNFPDRFSGHQFPNYSSELNVNALLLGDSALYLCASSLWRTGGPGELFFGEGSRLTVL.

The genes are TRBV27 and TRBJ2-1, with 8 positions matching TRBD2. Trimming took 5 bases from V and 4 from J; bases not matched to a gene: 10. There are 16 residues in the CDR3. Germline V gene lookup returns CDR1 MNHEY and CDR2 SMNVEV (reference sequence). The CDR3 DNA reads as TGTGCCAGCAGTAAAACTAGCGGAAGAGCTTACAATGAGCAGTTCTTC. This encodes CASSKTSGRAYNEQFF.

Only a few counts were recorded for this clone. The chain uses TRBV18 and TRBJ1-5; 9 nucleotides align to TRBD1. The CDR3 has 13 amino acids. J gave up 3 bases and V 8 bases, and 2 bases lay outside the gene matches. CDR1 KGHSH and CDR2 LQKENI come from the germline V gene. The CDR3 nucleotides read TGTGCCAGCAAACAGGGGGCCAATCAGCCCCAGCATTTT. Its protein product is CASKQGANQPQHF.

This clone was detected a few times. The chain has TRBV4-1 and TRBJ2-1; D might be TRBD1 (5 bases). V was cut by 5 bases and J by 9 bases, with 8 bases left in between. Germline CDR1 and CDR2: MGHRA and YSYEKL. CDR3 length: 11 amino acids. The chain's CDR3 is CASSVDTEQFF. The CDR3 coding sequence is TGCGCCAGCAGCGTGGACACTGAGCAGTTCTTC.

The V gene is TRBV29-1, the J gene TRBJ2-6, with D perhaps TRBD1 (5 bases). V was cut by 1 base and J by 4 bases, with 8 bases left in between. Germline V gives CDR1 SQVTM, CDR2 ANQGSEA. This CDR3 has 14 amino acids. Here the CDR3 DNA reads TGCAGCGTTGAAGGGACAACCGGGGCCAACGTCCTGACTTTC. This sequence encodes CSVEGTTGANVLTF.

In this sample, this clone turned up once. The rearrangement links TRBV28 to TRBJ1-1, with 7 bases aligning to TRBD1. Germline-derived CDR1 and CDR2 are MDHEN and SYDVKM. The CDR3 covers 13 residues. The trim removed 5 bases at V and 5 bases at J, leaving 5 bases unmatched. The CDR3 DNA sequence: TGTGCCAGCAGTGAGACAGGGTGGACTGAAGCTTTCTTT. Its translation is CASSETGWTEAFF.

The chain has TRBV30 and TRBJ1-2; no clear D. The CDR3 covers 12 residues. With 1 base removed from V and 4 bases from J, the gap between germline ends came to 7 bases. Germline assignment: CDR1 GTSNPN and CDR2 SVGIG (reference sequence). CDR3 region: CAWSAGSYGYTF. The CDR3 nucleotides are TGTGCCTGGAGTGCAGGATCCTATGGCTACACCTTC.

This chain links TRBV5-1 with TRBJ2-1; possible D gene TRBD2, 7 bases. V lost 3 bases to trimming and J lost 7 bases, with 20 bases between them. CDR1 and CDR2 (germline): SGHRS, YFSETQ. The CDR3 covers 16 residues. CDR3 nucleotides: TGCGCCAGCAGCTGGAGGGCGGGGGCAAGGGGAAATGAGCAGTTCTTC. The encoded protein is CASSWRAGARGNEQFF.

The V call is TRBV7-9, the J call TRBJ1-6; the D is unclear. The CDR3 length is 12 residues. In germline, CDR1 is SEHNR, CDR2 FQNEAQ (reference sequence). Trimming removed 4 bases at V and 7 bases at J, with 5 bases between. The CDR3 DNA reads as TGTGCCAGCAGCTGGGAGAATTCACCCCTCCACTTT. It specifies CASSWENSPLHF.

The chain uses TRBV10-3 and TRBJ2-5, with 7 bases matching TRBD1. The J call is uncertain, as TRBJ2-7 better fits the DNA end. Germline V gene sequence: CDR1 ENHRY, CDR2 SYGVKD. The length of the CDR3 is 13 residues. CDR3 bases: TGTGCCATCAGTCCTGACAGGGCTCGCGAGCAGTACTTC. Translation: CAISPDRAREQYF.

The chain is built from TRBV6-4 and TRBJ2-4; 7 positions agree with TRBD2. The trim removed 0 bases at V and 1 base at J, leaving 6 bases unmatched. Germline CDR1 is MRHNA and CDR2 is SNTAGT. The CDR3 sequence is 17 residues long. The CDR3 nucleotides are TGTGCCAGCAGTGACTCGGGGGGGTACCTCGCCAAAAACATTCAGTACTTC. It yields the protein CASSDSGGYLAKNIQYF.

About this clone itself: The sample has other DNA sequences that encode this CDR3 too. This CDR3 is CSVNRGPNEQFF. The CDR3 DNA sequence: TGCAGCGTTAACAGGGGGCCCAATGAGCAGTTCTTC. The chain couples TRBV29-1 to TRBJ2-1, with 9 bases matching TRBD1. The CDR3 runs to 12 residues. Trimming took 5 bases from V and 6 from J; bases not matched to a gene: 2. The V gene's germline CDR1 is SQVTM and CDR2 ANQGSEA.

This rearrangement joins TRBV28 to TRBJ2-7; TRBD1 matches at 7 bases. Trimming removed 5 bases from V and 2 bases from J; junction bases left unmatched: 12. The CDR3 is 16 amino acids. The germline V gene has CDR1 MDHEN and CDR2 SYDVKM. The CDR3 sequence is CASSITPGGTTYEQYF. The CDR3 nucleotides are TGTGCCAGCAGTATCACCCCAGGGGGAACGACCTACGAGCAGTACTTC.

The sample holds one count of this clone. V and J are TRBV15 and TRBJ2-2, with 7 bases identical to TRBD1. CDR3 size: 15 residues. Trimming took 3 bases from V and 1 from J; bases not matched to a gene: 2. Germline-derived CDR1 and CDR2 are LNHNV and YYDKDF (reference sequence). The CDR3 spells CATSRGQKNTGELFF. The DNA of the CDR3 is TGTGCCACCAGCAGGGGACAGAAGAACACCGGGGAGCTGTTTTTT. The whole variable domain, filled in from reference TRBV15 and TRBJ2-2, reads DAMVIQNPRYQVTQFGKPVTLSCSQTLNHNVMYWYQQKSSQAPKLLFHYYDKDFNNEADTPDNFQSRRPNTSFCFLDIRSPGLGDTAMYLCATSRGQKNTGELFFGEGSRLTVL.

This clone was seen only a few times. The chain is built from TRBV7-9 and TRBJ1-2, with TRBD1 identical over 7 bases. The junction had 17 bases not matched to a gene; V was cut back by 0 bases and J by 13 bases. The germline V gene has CDR1 SEHNR and CDR2 FQNEAQ (reference sequence). This CDR3 has 16 residues. Here the CDR3 reads CASSLARDYRGFSGTF. DNA of the CDR3: TGTGCCAGCAGCTTAGCCAGAGATTACAGGGGATTTTCAGGCACCTTC.

In its sample, this clone was seen once. The J gene is TRBJ1-1, the V gene TRBV11-3, with D possibly TRBD1 on 6 matching bases. V was trimmed by 5 bases and J by 1 base, leaving 8 bases between them. Per germline, CDR1 SGHNT and CDR2 YENEEA. There are 13 residues in the CDR3. The CDR3 DNA reads TGTGCCAGCAGCACCAGGGGGAACACTGAAGCTTTCTTT. Its protein product is CASSTRGNTEAFF.

This chain connects TRBV5-1 to TRBJ2-2; D might be TRBD1 (6 bases). CDR1 is SGHRS and CDR2 is YFSETQ in the germline V gene. Trimming removed 0 bases from V and 4 bases from J, with 19 bases in between. The CDR3 covers 18 residues. This CDR3 is CASSLEGQGRHSTGELFF. The CDR3 region has the DNA TGCGCCAGCAGCTTGGAGGGCCAGGGGAGACACTCCACCGGGGAGCTGTTTTTT.

J is TRBJ1-1 and V is TRBV13; TRBD1 agrees at 8 bases. J was trimmed by 3 bases and V by 5 bases; bases with no gene match: 8. Germline V gives CDR1 PRHDT, CDR2 FYEKMQ (reference sequence). The CDR3 sequence is 15 residues long. As DNA, the CDR3 is TGTGCCAGCAGCGCCCCGACAGGGGCGGACACTGAAGCTTTCTTT. Translating gives CASSAPTGADTEAFF. Supplemented by reference TRBV13 and TRBJ1-1, the full variable domain reads AAGVIQSPRHLIKEKRETATLKCYPIPRHDTVYWYQQGPGQDPQFLISFYEKMQSDKGSIPDRFSAQQFSDYHSELNMSSLELGDSALYFCASSAPTGADTEAFFGQGTRLTVV.

The chain has TRBV7-2 and TRBJ2-3; D is ambiguous. The germline V gene has CDR1 SGHTA and CDR2 FQGNSA. The length of the CDR3 is 15 residues. The ends were cut back, 1 base at V and 2 bases at J, with 10 bases in the middle. In DNA form, the CDR3 reads TGTGCCAGCAGCTTAGGGTACGGAGCCACAGATACGCAGTATTTT. This encodes CASSLGYGATDTQYF.

This clone appeared a single time. This sequence joins TRBV7-9 and TRBJ2-7, with D perhaps TRBD1 (5 bases). Trimming removed 1 base from V and 4 bases from J, with 14 bases in between. CDR3 size: 15 residues. The germline V gene has CDR1 SEHNR and CDR2 FQNEAQ (reference sequence). CDR3 coding DNA: TGTGCCAGCAGCTTAGTCAGGGTTAGCTTTTACGAGCAGTACTTC. This encodes CASSLVRVSFYEQYF.

The chain has TRBV6-5 and TRBJ2-5, with a possible D match to TRBD2 (6 bases). The CDR3 consists of 15 residues. V lost 3 bases to trimming and J lost 4 bases, with 15 bases between them. The germline V gene has CDR1 MNHEY and CDR2 SVGAGI. Written as DNA, the CDR3 is TGTGCCAGCAGTTATGCGCGGCGGGGAGGAGAGACCCAGTACTTC. Its translation: CASSYARRGGETQYF.

The chain employs TRBV18 and TRBJ2-3, with TRBD2 as a possible D gene (6 bases). V was clipped by 3 bases and J by 6 bases, with 16 bases between them. This CDR3 contains 15 residues. Per the germline V gene, CDR1 is KGHSH and CDR2 is LQKENI. This CDR3 reads CASSPGQEGFDTQYF. In DNA form, the CDR3 reads TGTGCCAGCTCACCTGGGCAGGAGGGTTTTGATACGCAGTATTTT.

This rearrangement joins TRBV28 to TRBJ1-4; a weak D match, TRBD1 (6 bases). This CDR3 region has 15 residues. V lost 6 bases to trimming and J lost 4 bases, with 15 bases between them. Germline CDR1 is MDHEN and CDR2 is SYDVKM. The CDR3 here is CASRRKDRDNEKLFF. In DNA form, the CDR3 reads TGTGCCAGCAGAAGAAAGGACAGAGATAATGAAAAACTGTTTTTT.

A remark on this clone: The junction does not match germline at one end; this may be a read error. The CDR3: CASSFDGRDPTYAQYF. CDR3 DNA sequence: TGTGCCAGCAGCTTTGACGGGAGGGACCCCACTTACGCGCAGTACTTC. This rearrangement joins TRBV7-8 to TRBJ2-7, with TRBD2 matching over 8 bases. CDR3 size: 16 residues. The germline CDR1 and CDR2 sequences are SGHVS and FQNEAQ.

The chain has TRBV7-9 and TRBJ2-3; 8 nucleotides agree with TRBD1. Per germline, CDR1 SEHNR and CDR2 FQNEAQ (reference sequence). There are 18 residues in the CDR3. The V gene end was trimmed by 5 bases and the J gene end by 2 bases; junction bases not matched to a gene: 15. The CDR3 region has the DNA TGTGCCAGCAGCCAGACACGGACGCCGACAGGGGTCACAGATACGCAGTATTTT. Encoded protein: CASSQTRTPTGVTDTQYF.

The chain has TRBV9 and TRBJ1-2; 7 nucleotides line up with TRBD1. This CDR3 is built from 15 residues. The V and J ends lost 2 bases and 5 bases, in that order; junction bases with no gene match: 9. Per germline, CDR1 SGDLS and CDR2 YYNGEE. The CDR3 is CASSVEARGEYGYTF. The CDR3 region has the DNA TGTGCCAGCAGCGTCGAAGCCAGGGGGGAATATGGCTACACCTTC.

This rearrangement joins TRBV7-9 to TRBJ2-4, with 8 bases that match TRBD2. The CDR3 has 15 residues. The germline CDR1 and CDR2 sequences are SEHNR and FQNEAQ (reference sequence). V lost 2 bases, J lost 5 bases, and 5 bases stayed unmatched. CDR3 DNA sequence: TGTGCCAGCAGCTTAACAGGGCGGGGGGAAAACATTCAGTACTTC. It translates to CASSLTGRGENIQYF.

This sequence joins TRBV2 and TRBJ2-3, with 8 bases lining up with TRBD2. After removal of 10 bases from V and 4 bases from J, the junction contained 13 bases not matched to a gene. The CDR3 contains 15 residues. Per the germline V gene, CDR1 is SNHLY and CDR2 is FYNNEI. The CDR3: CATRPDEAGADTQYF. For the CDR3, the DNA is TGTGCCACGCGCCCCGATGAAGCGGGGGCAGATACGCAGTATTTT.

This clone was picked up a small number of times. The genes are TRBV27 and TRBJ1-1, with D possibly TRBD1 on 6 matching bases. The V end lost 5 bases, the J end lost 3 bases, and 16 bases lay between the germline ends. The CDR3 extends over 15 amino acids. In germline, CDR1 is MNHEY, CDR2 SMNVEV (reference sequence). The CDR3 is CASSTQGGGYTEAFF. CDR3 in DNA: TGTGCCAGCAGTACCCAGGGAGGGGGGTACACTGAAGCTTTCTTT.

V usage is TRBV5-8 and J usage is TRBJ1-2; weak D call: TRBD1 (6 bases). Trimming cost V 4 bases and J 8 bases, with 18 bases left between them. Germline-derived CDR1 and CDR2 are SGHTS and YDEGEE. This CDR3 has 14 amino acids. CDR3 residues: CASSPDRTRWGYTF. CDR3 DNA: TGTGCCAGCAGCCCCGACAGGACCCGATGGGGCTACACCTTC.

The genes are TRBV5-1 and TRBJ2-1; D might be TRBD1 (5 bases). V was shortened by 6 bases and J by 10 bases, with 17 bases between the two germline ends. The germline V gene encodes CDR1 SGHRS and CDR2 YFSETQ. The CDR3 sequence is 13 residues long. CDR3 region: CASMAGAGREQFF. The DNA for the CDR3 is TGCGCCAGCATGGCTGGGGCAGGTCGGGAGCAGTTCTTC.